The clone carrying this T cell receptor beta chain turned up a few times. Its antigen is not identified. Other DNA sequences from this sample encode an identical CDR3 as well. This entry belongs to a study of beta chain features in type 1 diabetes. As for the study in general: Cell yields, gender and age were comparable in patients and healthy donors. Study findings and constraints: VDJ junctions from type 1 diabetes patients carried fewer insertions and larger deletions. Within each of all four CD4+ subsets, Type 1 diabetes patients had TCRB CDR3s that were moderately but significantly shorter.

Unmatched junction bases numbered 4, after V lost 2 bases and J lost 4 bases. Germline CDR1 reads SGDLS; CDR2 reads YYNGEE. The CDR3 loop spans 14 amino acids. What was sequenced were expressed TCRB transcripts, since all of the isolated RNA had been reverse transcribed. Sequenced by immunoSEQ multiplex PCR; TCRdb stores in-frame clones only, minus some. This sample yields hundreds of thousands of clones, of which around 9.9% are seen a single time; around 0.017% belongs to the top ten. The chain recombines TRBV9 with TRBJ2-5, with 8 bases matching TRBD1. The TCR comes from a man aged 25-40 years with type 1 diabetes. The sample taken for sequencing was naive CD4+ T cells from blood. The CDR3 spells CASSVQGAGETQYF. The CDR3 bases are TGTGCCAGCAGCGTTCAGGGGGCTGGAGAGACCCAGTACTTC. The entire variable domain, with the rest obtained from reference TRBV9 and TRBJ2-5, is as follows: DSGVTQTPKHLITATGQRVTLRCSPRSGDLSVYWYQQSLDQGLQFLIQYYNGEERAKGNILERFSAQQFPDLHSELNLSSLELGDSALYFCASSVQGAGETQYFGPGTRLLVL.